This TCR beta chain was found in a study of T cell repertoires in cytomegalovirus infection. Study overall: Both a matching HLA type and CMV infection were indicated by public TCR beta signatures. Study observations and caveats: There were HLA-C-restricted CMV-specific TCR beta clonotypes dominating the ex vivo response. There were carriers of CMV plus the relevant HLA, and cumulative public TCR beta family frequency identified them.

Note on this clonotype: Its antigen is not identified.

TCRdb analysed the reads with MiXCR anew, one entry per CDR3 protein. The sample holds around 550,000 distinct CDR3 sequences, about a quarter seen once. Germline V gene sequence: CDR1 MNHEY, CDR2 SVGEGT. This CDR3 has 14 residues. V lost 2 bases, J lost 4 bases, and 1 base stayed unmatched. The chain carries TRBV6-2 or TRBV6-3 and TRBJ2-3; 9 nucleotides align to TRBD1. Material for sequencing was PBMCs. This clonotype originated in a human donor in good health (CMV status not recorded). Some clones in this sample may be carry-over from other donors' samples. The CDR3 reads CASSYGTGSDTQYF. The DNA of the CDR3 is TGTGCCAGCAGTTACGGGACAGGGTCAGATACGCAGTATTTT.